This T cell receptor (beta chain) was obtained from a study of T cell repertoires in aging, cancer and after chemotherapy. The template was genomic DNA from peripheral blood, not RNA. Rearranged V-D-J TRB sequences were amplified with a mixed TRB-A/B primer pool. A single record per CDR3 protein comes from TCRdb applying MiXCR to the multiplex PCR reads. The sample yields some 9,000 distinct CDR3 sequences, nearly 55% seen once. This CDR3 is built from 13 residues. Germline lookup yields CDR1 MNHEY and CDR2 SVGAGI. V lost 8 bases and J 1 base, leaving 11 bases between the germline ends. This sequence joins TRBV6-5 and TRBJ2-5; possibly TRBD2 for D (6 bases). Material: blood. This TCR derives from a human donor in good health. The DNA of the CDR3 is TGTGCCAGCGGAGCGGGCATCCAAGAGACCCAGTACTTC. Its translation: CASGAGIQETQYF.